The 6 T cell receptor beta chains given below trace back to one sample, sequenced in a study of blood T cell repertoires in COVID-19. Clones were read by immunoSEQ multiplex PCR, and TCRdb kept only the in-frame ones, dropping some. The table lists hundreds of thousands of clones, around 91% of them singletons, with around 12% in the top ten. Sequenced input: peripheral blood. Receptors originate from a woman in her sixties or seventies with acute or convalescent COVID-19.

J is TRBJ2-3 and V is TRBV5-1, with no clear D. CDR1 is SGHRS and CDR2 is YFSETQ in the germline V gene. This CDR3 is 15 amino acids long. The V gene lost 1 base and the J gene lost 2 bases, with 11 bases spanning the gap. The CDR3 is CASSLLPANTDTQYF. As DNA, the CDR3 is TGCGCCAGCAGCTTGCTGCCCGCTAACACAGATACGCAGTATTTT.

This clone was recorded a few times. This sequence joins TRBV9 and TRBJ1-6, with TRBD1 matching over 7 bases. Germline CDR1 reads SGDLS; CDR2 reads YYNGEE. The CDR3 is made up of 17 amino acids. The V gene end was trimmed by 3 bases and the J gene end by 0 bases; junction bases not matched to a gene: 6. Here the CDR3 reads CASSAGQSPSYNSPLHF. The DNA of the CDR3 is TGTGCCAGCAGCGCGGGACAGAGTCCCTCCTATAATTCACCCCTCCACTTT.

The rearrangement joins TRBV5-1 to TRBJ2-5; the match to TRBD2 covers 13 bases. The CDR3 length is 17 residues. Germline CDR1 SGHRS, CDR2 YFSETQ. The ends lost 4 bases at V and 4 bases at J; junction bases unmatched: 10. In DNA, the CDR3 is TGCGCCAGCAGCGGGGGGACTAGCGGGAAGATGGGAGAGACCCAGTACTTC. Translating gives CASSGGTSGKMGETQYF.

The chain employs TRBV19 and TRBJ2-2; TRBD2 aligns across 9 bases. The junction had 9 bases not matched to a gene; V was cut back by 0 bases and J by 1 base. The CDR3 extends over 19 amino acids. Germline values: CDR1 LNHDA, CDR2 SQIVND (reference sequence). The CDR3 spells CASSIDGELAGLNTGELFF. CDR3 DNA: TGTGCCAGTAGTATAGACGGGGAGCTAGCGGGGCTGAACACCGGGGAGCTGTTTTTT. Full variable domain (rest looked up from reference TRBV19 and TRBJ2-2): DGGITQSPKYLFRKEGQNVTLSCEQNLNHDAMYWYRQDPGQGLRLIYYSQIVNDFQKGDIAEGYSVSREKKESFPLTVTSAQKNPTAFYLCASSIDGELAGLNTGELFFGEGSRLTVL.

This sequence joins TRBV28 and TRBJ1-2; tentatively, D is TRBD1 (6 bases). Trimming took off 6 bases at V and 0 bases at J, with 23 bases between the two ends. Per germline, CDR1 MDHEN and CDR2 SYDVKM. The CDR3 spans 18 residues. The CDR3 nucleotides read TGTGCCAGCAGAGGGGCGGACAGAGCGATAAGAGCTAACTATGGCTACACCTTC. Its translation is CASRGADRAIRANYGYTF.

V usage is TRBV28 and J usage is TRBJ1-2; no reliable D call. Deletions cut 6 bases from V and 1 base from J, with 15 bases between. The CDR3 sequence is 15 residues long. Germline loops: CDR1 MDHEN, CDR2 SYDVKM. CDR3 coding DNA: TGTGCCAGCAGCTCTCTGAGGATTGGTAACTATGGCTACACCTTC. Protein product: CASSSLRIGNYGYTF.